This passage covers 5 T cell receptor beta chains from one sample sequenced in a study of blood T cell repertoires in COVID-19. The protocol was immunoSEQ multiplex PCR, while the TCRdb copy is restricted to in-frame clones and leaves out a portion. The sample contains under 140,000 clones, roughly nine tenths of which appear only once. Input material: peripheral blood. These receptors all stem from a human donor in a cohort sampled during active COVID-19.

The chain recombines TRBV12-3 or TRBV12-4 with TRBJ2-1, with 11 bases that match TRBD2. This CDR3 comprises 12 residues. V lost 8 bases, J lost 10 bases, and 4 bases stayed unmatched. The DNA for the CDR3 is TGTGCCAGCCTGAGACTAGCGGGAGAGCAGTTCTTC. Translated, it gives CASLRLAGEQFF.

This chain uses TRBV5-5 with TRBJ2-5; 10 bases are a match to TRBD2. Trimming took 2 bases from V and 2 from J; bases not matched to a gene: 3. Germline V gene sequence: CDR1 SGHKS, CDR2 YYEKEE (reference sequence). The CDR3 covers 15 residues. The CDR3 bases are TGTGCCAGCAGCTTTAGGACTAGCGGACAAGAGACCCAGTACTTC. It encodes CASSFRTSGQETQYF.

The V gene is TRBV29-1, the J gene TRBJ2-1; 7 nucleotides line up with TRBD2. CDR3 length: 13 amino acids. CDR1 is SQVTM, CDR2 ANQGSEA, per germline. V was clipped by 3 bases and J by 3 bases; unmatched bases: 2. This chain's CDR3 is CSVDRTSYNEQFF. The CDR3 bases are TGCAGCGTTGATAGGACTAGCTACAATGAGCAGTTCTTC.

This chain links TRBV27 with TRBJ1-1, with a possible D match to TRBD1 (6 bases). V was pared by 2 bases and J by 0 bases, with 10 bases between. Germline values: CDR1 MNHEY, CDR2 SMNVEV (reference sequence). The CDR3 consists of 15 residues. The CDR3 loop is CASSLGRTVNTEAFF. The CDR3 nucleotides read TGTGCCAGCAGTTTAGGGCGGACAGTGAACACTGAAGCTTTCTTT.

The chain recombines TRBV5-1 with TRBJ2-1; a weak D match, TRBD1 (5 bases). Germline V gene sequence: CDR1 SGHRS, CDR2 YFSETQ. Trimming left V 5 bases short and J 0 bases short, with 15 bases between. This CDR3 has 16 amino acids. The CDR3 protein is CASSYTGTSSYNEQFF. The DNA for the CDR3 is TGCGCCAGCAGTTATACAGGCACCTCCTCCTACAATGAGCAGTTCTTC.